The following is a T cell receptor beta chain sequence with its context. V trimming: 6 bases; J trimming: 4 bases; junction bases outside the gene matches: 8. CDR3 length equals 14 residues. Germline V gene lookup returns CDR1 MNHEY and CDR2 SVGAGI. Alongside a J-beta primer mix, a sample-barcoded 5' primer served in a second PCR lasting about 7 to 11 cycles. Each cDNA was tagged by a template-switch adaptor containing 12 random nucleotides. One entry per CDR3 protein results from TCRdb running MiXCR on the 5' RACE reads. Of hundreds of thousands of distinct CDR3 sequences in the sample, around three fifths are singletons; the top ten hold around a quarter. The record originates from a study of blood T cells in healthy people across ages.

The specimen sequenced was blood. This TCR came from a middle-aged man in good health. This chain connects TRBV6-5 to TRBJ2-5; 7 bases fit TRBD1. The chain's CDR3 is CASSPFEGAETQYF. In DNA, the CDR3 is TGTGCCAGCAGCCCTTTTGAGGGGGCAGAGACCCAGTACTTC.